These T cell receptor beta chains were read from a single sample in a study of T cell responses to AZD1222 COVID-19 vaccine. Data came from immunoSEQ multiplex PCR; TCRdb stores just in-frame clones and leaves some out. Among over 100,000 clones listed, 65% to 90% were seen once. Source: peripheral blood, taken 28 days after the second dose of the MenACWY control vaccine. Source of these receptors: an adult who received the MenACWY meningococcal vaccine as a control. CDR3s include the opening cysteine and the closing phenylalanine or tryptophan. The D gene is left open where the match is weak. Size is stated for part of the rows, as once, few or many counts, or as a class when the clone is expanded.

D gene	clone size	V gene	J gene	CDR3 DNA	CDR3 protein
-	-	TRBV29-1	TRBJ1-2	TGCAGCGTTGTAGGGACCGCATCTCACTATGGCTACACCTTC	CSVVGTASHYGYTF
-	-	TRBV18	TRBJ2-7	TGTGCCAGCTCCCCGGGACTCTCCTACGAGCAGTACTTC	CASSPGLSYEQYF
-	-	TRBV29-1	TRBJ2-5	TGCAGCGTTGAAACGGGGCAAGAGACCCAGTACTTC	CSVETGQETQYF
-	-	TRBV11-1	TRBJ2-7	TGTGCCAGCAGCTTACCACCCGACTACGAGCAGTACTTC	CASSLPPDYEQYF
TRBD2	-	TRBV12-3/TRBV12-4	TRBJ2-3	TGTGCCAGCAGTTTTGGGAGGGAGGATACGCAGTATTTT	CASSFGREDTQYF
-	-	TRBV7-3	TRBJ1-1	TGTGCCAGCAGCCCAAGCGTGAGAGAAAGTTCTTTCTTT	CASSPSVRESSFF
-	-	TRBV7-2	TRBJ2-5	TGTGCCAGCAGCTTGGATGGTCGCACCCAAGAGACCCAGTACTTC	CASSLDGRTQETQYF
-	-	TRBV5-4	TRBJ1-2	TGTGCCAGCAGCTTGGCCTCGAATTATGGCTACACCTTC	CASSLASNYGYTF
-	-	TRBV18	TRBJ1-2	TGTGCCAGCTCACCAAGTGACTATGGCTACACCTTC	CASSPSDYGYTF
TRBD2	-	TRBV11-2	TRBJ2-2	TGTGCCAGCAGCCTGCGACTAGCGGGGGGCCCATCCAACACCGGGGAGCTGTTTTTT	CASSLRLAGGPSNTGELFF
-	-	TRBV12-3/TRBV12-4	TRBJ2-1	TGTGCCAGCAGTTTTTATAGGTTCGGTGAGCAGTTCTTC	CASSFYRFGEQFF
TRBD2	-	TRBV7-9	TRBJ2-5	TGTGCCAGCAGCCCACATAGCGGGGGGAAGACCCAGTACTTC	CASSPHSGGKTQYF
-	-	TRBV10-3	TRBJ1-5	TGTGCCATCAGTGAGCGCCCTACGGGGAGGAAGAATCAGCCCCAGCATTTT	CAISERPTGRKNQPQHF
-	-	TRBV2	TRBJ2-2	TGTGCCAGCAGTGTAGGTTTTGGCTACGGGGAGCTGTTTTTT	CASSVGFGYGELFF
-	-	TRBV5-4	TRBJ2-2	TGTGCCAGCAGCACATCCCAGGGGAACACCGGGGAGCTGTTTTTT	CASSTSQGNTGELFF
TRBD1	-	TRBV6-5	TRBJ2-3	TGTGCCAGCAGATCCGGGACAGGTTTCACAGATACGCAGTATTTT	CASRSGTGFTDTQYF
-	-	TRBV20-1	TRBJ2-1	TGCAGTGCTTTCATCGGTGAGCAGTTCTTC	CSAFIGEQFF
-	-	TRBV11-3	TRBJ1-4	TGTGCCAGCAGCTTAATACCGGGACACCGAGCAACTAATGAAAAACTGTTTTTT	CASSLIPGHRATNEKLFF
TRBD1	few	TRBV24-1	TRBJ1-2	TGTGCCACCAGTTATCAGGGGGCCTACACCTTC	CATSYQGAYTF
-	once	TRBV2	TRBJ1-2	TGTGCCACCCTGGGGGGGGCGCGTGGCTATGGCTACACCTTC	CATLGGARGYGYTF
-	-	TRBV9	TRBJ2-3	TGTGCCAGCAGTCTGGGGGAGCGCTCCACAGATACGCAGTATTTT	CASSLGERSTDTQYF
TRBD2	-	TRBV19	TRBJ2-3	TGTGCCAGTAGTATAGATCGGGATAGCGGGAGGGCCTATACGCAGTATTTT	CASSIDRDSGRAYTQYF
TRBD1	-	TRBV29-1	TRBJ2-5	TGCAGCGTTGAAGAGAGAGCCAGGGGGCTTGAGACCCAGTACTTC	CSVEERARGLETQYF
-	once	TRBV6-4	TRBJ2-5	TGTGCCAGCAGTCGGGACGAGGGGAAGACCCAGTACTTC	CASSRDEGKTQYF
-	-	TRBV30	TRBJ2-7	TGTGCCTGGAGTGCACTCACGGGGGAGCAGTACTTC	CAWSALTGEQYF